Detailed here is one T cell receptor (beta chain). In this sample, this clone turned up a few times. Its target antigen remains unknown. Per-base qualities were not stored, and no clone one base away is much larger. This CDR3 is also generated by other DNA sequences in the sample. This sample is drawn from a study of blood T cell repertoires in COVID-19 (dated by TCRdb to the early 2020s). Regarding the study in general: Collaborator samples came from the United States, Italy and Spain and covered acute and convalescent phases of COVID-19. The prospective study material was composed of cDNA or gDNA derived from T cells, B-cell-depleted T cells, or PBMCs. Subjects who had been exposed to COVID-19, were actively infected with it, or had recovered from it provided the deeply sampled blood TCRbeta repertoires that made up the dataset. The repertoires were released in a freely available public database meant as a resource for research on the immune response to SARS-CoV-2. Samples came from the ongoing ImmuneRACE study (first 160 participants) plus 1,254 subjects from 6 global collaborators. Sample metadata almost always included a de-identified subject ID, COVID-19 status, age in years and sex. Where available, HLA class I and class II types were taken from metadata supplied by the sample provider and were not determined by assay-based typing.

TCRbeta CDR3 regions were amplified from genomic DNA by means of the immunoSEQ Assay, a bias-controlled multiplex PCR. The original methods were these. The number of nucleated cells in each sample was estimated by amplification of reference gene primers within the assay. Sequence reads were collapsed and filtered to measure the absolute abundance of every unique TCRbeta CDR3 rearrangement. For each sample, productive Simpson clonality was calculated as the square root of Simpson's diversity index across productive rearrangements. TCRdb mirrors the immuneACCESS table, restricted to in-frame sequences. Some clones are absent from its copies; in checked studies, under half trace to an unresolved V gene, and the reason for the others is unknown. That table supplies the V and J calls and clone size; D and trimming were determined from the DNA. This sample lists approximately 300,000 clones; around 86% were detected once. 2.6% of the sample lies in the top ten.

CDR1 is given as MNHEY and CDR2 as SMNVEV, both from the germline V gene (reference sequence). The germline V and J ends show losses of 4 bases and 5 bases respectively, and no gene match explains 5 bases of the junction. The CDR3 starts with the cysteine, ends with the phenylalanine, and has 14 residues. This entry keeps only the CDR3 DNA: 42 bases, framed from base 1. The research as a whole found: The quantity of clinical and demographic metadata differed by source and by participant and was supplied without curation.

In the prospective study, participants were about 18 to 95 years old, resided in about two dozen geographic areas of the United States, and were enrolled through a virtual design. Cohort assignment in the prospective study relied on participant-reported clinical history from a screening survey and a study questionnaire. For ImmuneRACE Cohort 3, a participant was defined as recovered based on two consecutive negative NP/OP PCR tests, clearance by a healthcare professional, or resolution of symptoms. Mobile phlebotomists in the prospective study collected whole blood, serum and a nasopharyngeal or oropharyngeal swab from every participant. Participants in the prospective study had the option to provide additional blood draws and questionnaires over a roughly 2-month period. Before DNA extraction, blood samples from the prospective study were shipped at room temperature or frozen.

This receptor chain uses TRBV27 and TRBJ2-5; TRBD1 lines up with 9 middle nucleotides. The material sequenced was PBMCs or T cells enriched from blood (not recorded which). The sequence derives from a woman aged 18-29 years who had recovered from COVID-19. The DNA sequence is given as TGTGCCAGCAGTTACAGGGGGCGCGGCGAGACCCAGTACTTC. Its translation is CASSYRGRGETQYF.